The rows below give T cell receptor beta chains drawn from one sample of a study of T cell responses to AZD1222 COVID-19 vaccine. Clones were read by immunoSEQ multiplex PCR, and TCRdb kept only the in-frame ones, dropping some. Among about 130,000 clones listed, 75% to 90% were seen once. This specimen was peripheral blood, taken on day 0 of AZD1222 vaccination. The source of these receptors is an adult in good health. Each CDR3 is given with its conserved first and last residue. The D gene is left open where the match is weak. The size of a clone is reported for some rows only, either as once, few or many, or as a class for expanded clones.

.	TRBV19	TRBJ1-2	.	TGTGCCAGCAGTCGCCTGGAAATGGGCTACACCTTC	CASSRLEMGYTF
TRBD2	TRBV6-5	TRBJ2-1	.	TGTGCCAGCAGGTCGGGAGGGTTTGGTGAGCAGTTCTTC	CASRSGGFGEQFF
.	TRBV30	TRBJ2-5	.	TGTGCCTGGAATGGGGGGTACCAAGAGACCCAGTACTTC	CAWNGGYQETQYF
.	TRBV28	TRBJ1-1	.	TGTGCCACCCTATCAGGAGACCTGAACACTGAAGCTTTCTTT	CATLSGDLNTEAFF
.	TRBV7-2	TRBJ2-1	.	TGTGCCAGCAGCTTATCTCTAGCTGGGGATGAGCAGTTCTTC	CASSLSLAGDEQFF
TRBD2	TRBV6-2/TRBV6-3	TRBJ2-7	.	TGTGCCAGCAGTTACGGTACGGGAGGGGCCTGGCGGGGGAGATACTACGAGCAGTACTTC	CASSYGTGGAWRGRYYEQYF
.	TRBV4-1	TRBJ1-2	.	TGCGCCAGCAGCCAAGGGGTTCTACCGGACTATGGCTACACCTTC	CASSQGVLPDYGYTF
.	TRBV4-2	TRBJ1-6	.	TGTGCCAGCAGCCGAGGGGGGGATTCCTATAATTCACCCCTCCACTTT	CASSRGGDSYNSPLHF
.	TRBV27	TRBJ2-7	.	TGTGCCAGCAGCAGTGGGCCCCCCTACGAGCAGTACTTC	CASSSGPPYEQYF
TRBD1	TRBV30	TRBJ1-3	.	TGTGCCTGGAGTAGTGGACAGGGGGAGATAGACACCATATATTTT	CAWSSGQGEIDTIYF
.	TRBV24-1	TRBJ1-5	.	TGTGCCACCAGTGCAGGGTCCAATCAGCCCCAGCATTTT	CATSAGSNQPQHF
.	TRBV6-6	TRBJ2-5	.	TGTGCCAGCAGTTCCCCCAATCCCGCTAGGGGATCCCAGTACTTC	CASSSPNPARGSQYF
TRBD2	TRBV6-1	TRBJ2-5	.	TGTGCCAGCAGTGCCGGACTAGCGGGGGCCCAAGAGACCCAGTACTTC	CASSAGLAGAQETQYF
.	TRBV12-3/TRBV12-4	TRBJ1-1	.	TGTGCCAGCAGTTTAATTACAGGAGAAGCTTTCTTT	CASSLITGEAFF
.	TRBV6-5	TRBJ1-4	.	TGTGCCAGCAGTCCCAGGGGAGGGACTAATGAAAAACTGTTTTTT	CASSPRGGTNEKLFF
.	TRBV4-3	TRBJ2-1	.	TGCGCCAGCAGCCAAGGGGACACGGGACTACCTTACGAGCAGTTCTTC	CASSQGDTGLPYEQFF
.	TRBV27	TRBJ1-1	.	TGTGCCAGCACCCAGTTCGGCAGGGGTGGGATGAACACTGAAGCTTTCTTT	CASTQFGRGGMNTEAFF
.	TRBV9	TRBJ1-1	.	TGTGCCAGCAGCGTAGGGTCGAGTGCGGGGAAAAACACTGAAGCTTTCTTT	CASSVGSSAGKNTEAFF
.	TRBV6-2/TRBV6-3	TRBJ1-5	.	TGTGCCAGCAGTTACTCCCCCGGGCGATTTATTAGCAATCAGCCCCAGCATTTT	CASSYSPGRFISNQPQHF
.	TRBV6-2/TRBV6-3	TRBJ2-1	.	TGTGCCAGCAGTTCCCCGGGGGGCGGTTACAATGAGCAGTTCTTC	CASSSPGGGYNEQFF
.	TRBV19	TRBJ1-5	.	TGTGCCAGTAGTCGGACCGATTATAGCAATCAGCCCCAGCATTTT	CASSRTDYSNQPQHF
TRBD1	TRBV18	TRBJ1-1	.	TGTGCCAGCTCGCAGGGGGCTATCACTGAAGCTTTCTTT	CASSQGAITEAFF
.	TRBV5-1	TRBJ2-1	.	TGCGCCAGCAGCCAGGGGACGGAAGCCAATGAGCAGTTCTTC	CASSQGTEANEQFF
.	TRBV7-9	TRBJ2-1	.	TGTGCCAGCAGCTTCCGACAGATTGACGATGAGCAGTTCTTC	CASSFRQIDDEQFF
.	TRBV5-1	TRBJ1-1	.	TGCGCCAGCAGCCGACAAGTATCCACTGAAGCTTTCTTT	CASSRQVSTEAFF
.	TRBV12-3/TRBV12-4	TRBJ1-6	.	TGTGCCAGCAGGTTACAGTATAATTCACCCCTCCACTTT	CASRLQYNSPLHF
.	TRBV5-1	TRBJ2-2	once	TGCGCCAGCAGCGAACAGGCCAACACCGGGGAGCTGTTTTTT	CASSEQANTGELFF
.	TRBV3-1/TRBV3-2	TRBJ1-1	.	TGTGCCAGCAGCCAAGAAACGGGCCCTGAATTCTTT	CASSQETGPEFF
TRBD1	TRBV7-8	TRBJ2-5	.	TGTGCCAGCAGCCCAGACAGGGGAGGAGAGACCCAGTACTTC	CASSPDRGGETQYF
.	TRBV20-1	TRBJ1-1	.	TGCAGTTCAGGAGGGGCTGAGGGAGCTTTCTTT	CSSGGAEGAFF
TRBD1	TRBV7-8	TRBJ1-1	.	TGTGCCAGCAGCTACAGGGGCTTCTCTGAAGCTTTCTTT	CASSYRGFSEAFF
.	TRBV5-1	TRBJ1-1	.	TGCGCCAGCGTTCCTTCACCGGGCCGCGAAGCTTTCTTT	CASVPSPGREAFF
TRBD1	TRBV19	TRBJ1-6	.	TGTGCCAGTAGTATTGGGGACAGGGGTAATTCACCCCTCCACTTT	CASSIGDRGNSPLHF
.	TRBV7-2	TRBJ1-1	.	TGTGCCAGCAGCTCCCCCCTATTTACTCAAGCTTTCTTT	CASSSPLFTQAFF
.	TRBV5-1	TRBJ1-2	.	TGCGCCAGCAGCGAGGGCTCTACCTATGGCTACACCTTC	CASSEGSTYGYTF
.	TRBV19	TRBJ1-6	.	TGTGCCAGCGGACCGACGGCGCCACCCCTCCACTTT	CASGPTAPPLHF
.	TRBV5-1	TRBJ1-1	.	TGCGCCAGCAGCTTGATCGAAGCGGATGAAGCTTTCTTT	CASSLIEADEAFF
.	TRBV5-1	TRBJ1-5	.	TGCGCCAGCAGCCCCGGACCAAGTAGCGGCAATCAGCCCCAGCATTTT	CASSPGPSSGNQPQHF
TRBD1	TRBV6-2/TRBV6-3	TRBJ2-7	.	TGTGCCAGCAGTTGGCAGGGGGCTATGGACAGCTCCTACGAGCAGTACTTC	CASSWQGAMDSSYEQYF
.	TRBV10-1	TRBJ2-5	few	TGCGCCAGCAGTGGGAGGGCAGTAGGAGGAGAGACCCAGTACTTC	CASSGRAVGGETQYF
.	TRBV5-1	TRBJ1-2	.	TGCGCCAGCAGCGCGGACATCTCGTCTGGCTACACCTTC	CASSADISSGYTF
.	TRBV19	TRBJ2-2	.	TGTGCCAGTCTAGGTAGAAAAGAGACCGGGGAGCTGTTTTTT	CASLGRKETGELFF
.	TRBV6-6	TRBJ2-2	.	TGTGCCAGCAGTTACTCGATCGGGGGCGGGGAGCTGTTTTTT	CASSYSIGGGELFF